These 12 T cell receptor beta chains share one sample of origin, sequenced in a study of cytomegalovirus exposure and HLA in healthy donors. This PCR relied on a set of 60 Vbeta primers and 13 Jbeta primers. Assay used: immunoSEQ multiplex PCR; TCRdb lists only in-frame clones, some missing. The top ten clones hold almost 4% of a sample with 250,000 to 350,000 clones, 80% to 90% of them seen once. Sequenced material: PBMCs. These receptors came from a man aged 35 to 55 in good health and CMV-seropositive.

V and J are TRBV6-1 and TRBJ1-5, with 9 positions matching TRBD1. CDR1 is MNHNS, CDR2 SASEGT, per germline. V shed 4 bases, J shed 5 bases, and the junction held 6 bases outside the gene matches. The CDR3 is 15 residues long. This chain's CDR3 is CASSVGDRGYQPQHF. In DNA form, the CDR3 reads TGTGCCAGCAGTGTCGGAGACAGGGGGTATCAGCCCCAGCATTTT.

The CDR3 DNA reads TGTGCCAGCAGTTACAGGGGTAATCAGCCCCAGCATTTT. Its translation is CASSYRGNQPQHF. The chain recombines TRBV27 with TRBJ1-5; the match to TRBD1 covers 7 bases. V shed 4 bases and J 4 bases; nucleotides not matched to a gene: 1. Germline V gene data show CDR1 as MNHEY and CDR2 as SMNVEV (reference sequence). The CDR3 runs to 13 residues.

The rearrangement joins TRBV29-1 to TRBJ2-1, with 10 bases that match TRBD1. The CDR3 loop spans 13 amino acids. V dropped 8 bases and J dropped 9; count of bases not matched to a gene: 10. Germline CDR1 reads SQVTM; CDR2 reads ANQGSEA. CDR3 nucleotides: TGCAGCTGCTATAGGGACAGGGGATTTGAGCAGTTCTTC. This encodes CSCYRDRGFEQFF.

J is TRBJ1-1 and V is TRBV25-1; 8 nucleotides match TRBD1. With 6 bases clipped from V and 5 bases from J, the junction kept 11 bases outside the gene matches. The CDR3 sequence is 15 residues long. Germline-derived CDR1 and CDR2 are MGHDK and SYGVNS. CDR3 region: CASSASRGRETEAFF. CDR3 sequence (DNA): TGTGCCAGCAGCGCCTCCAGGGGGCGGGAAACTGAAGCTTTCTTT.

The chain links TRBV10-1 to TRBJ2-7, with 7 bases aligning to TRBD2. CDR1 WNHNN and CDR2 SYGVQD come from the germline V gene (reference sequence). The J segment lost 2 bases and the V segment lost 0 bases, leaving 4 bases of the junction unmatched. This CDR3 contains 15 residues. CDR3 in amino acids: CASSESREPPYEQYF. The CDR3 bases are TGCGCCAGCAGTGAGTCGCGGGAGCCCCCCTACGAGCAGTACTTC.

V usage is TRBV7-6 and J usage is TRBJ2-7; 11 positions match TRBD2. CDR1 is SGHVS, CDR2 FNYEAQ, per germline. Trimming took 5 bases from V and 5 from J; bases not matched to a gene: 11. This CDR3 has 16 residues. This chain's CDR3 is CASSVRTSGRIHEQYF. For the CDR3, the DNA is TGTGCCAGCAGCGTACGAACTAGCGGGAGAATCCACGAGCAGTACTTC.

This chain joins TRBV13 and TRBJ2-7; possible D gene TRBD2, 7 bases. Germline lookup yields CDR1 PRHDT and CDR2 FYEKMQ (reference sequence). The CDR3 loop spans 14 amino acids. V was trimmed by 5 bases and J by 7 bases, leaving 18 bases between them. CDR3 in DNA: TGTGCCAGCAGCACCCGAGGGGGGGCGGGGGAGCAGTACTTC. Its protein product is CASSTRGGAGEQYF.

The chain employs TRBV11-2 and TRBJ1-2; 7 nucleotides match TRBD1. This CDR3 is 14 amino acids long. In germline, CDR1 is SGHAT, CDR2 FQNNGV. The J segment lost 6 bases and the V segment lost 3 bases, leaving 7 bases of the junction unmatched. Written as DNA, the CDR3 is TGTGCCAGCAGCTTCGTAGGGGGCGGCCATGGCTACACCTTC. Residues: CASSFVGGGHGYTF.

The chain uses TRBV27 and TRBJ2-1; D gene uncertain. Germline loops: CDR1 MNHEY, CDR2 SMNVEV (reference sequence). The CDR3 extends over 13 amino acids. The germline V and J ends were trimmed by 2 bases and 5 bases, with 7 bases remaining between them. The CDR3 sequence: CASSLRRDNEQFF. The CDR3, as DNA: TGTGCCAGCAGTTTACGCCGCGACAATGAGCAGTTCTTC.

The gene calls are TRBV6-5 and TRBJ2-5, with no clear D. The V gene's germline CDR1 is MNHEY and CDR2 SVGAGI. The length of the CDR3 is 14 residues. V lost 0 bases, J lost 1 base, and 6 bases lay in between. Here the CDR3 reads CASSYSSLQETQYF. CDR3 sequence (DNA): TGTGCCAGCAGTTACTCCTCCCTCCAAGAGACCCAGTACTTC.

The chain couples TRBV7-3 to TRBJ2-2; TRBD1 matches 10 bases. Germline lookup yields CDR1 SGHTA and CDR2 FQGTGA. V shed 1 base and J 5 bases; nucleotides not matched to a gene: 1. This CDR3 has 15 residues. The CDR3 spells CASSLRDRGTGELFF. The CDR3 nucleotides read TGTGCCAGCAGCTTAAGGGACAGGGGAACCGGGGAGCTGTTTTTT.

The rearrangement joins TRBV4-1 to TRBJ1-2; D is uncertain. The CDR3 sequence is 14 residues long. Trimming pared 0 bases from V and 5 bases from J, leaving 10 bases between. Germline loops: CDR1 MGHRA, CDR2 YSYEKL. The CDR3 sequence is CASSQDLAGYGYTF. Written as DNA, the CDR3 is TGCGCCAGCAGCCAAGATCTGGCGGGGTATGGCTACACCTTC.